These T cell receptor beta chains were read from a single sample in a study of early T cells in non-severe SARS-CoV-2 infection. TCRdb redid the calling of the 5' RACE reads with MiXCR, one entry per CDR3 protein. The data show some 58,000 distinct CDR3 sequences, approximately 11% seen once. The sequenced sample was whole blood, obtained at baseline. These receptors were taken from an adult who was a healthcare worker with PCR-confirmed SARS-CoV-2 infection or an uninfected control (not recorded which). The CDR3 runs from the conserved cysteine through the conserved F or W. Each record gives: D gene, J gene, V gene, clone size, CDR3 protein, CDR3 DNA. D genes are given only for firm matches. Expanded clones are given a class, and other clones once, few, many or no size at all.

>-|TRBJ1-2|TRBV10-2|once
CASRPTGTFNYGYTF
TGCGCCAGCAGACCCACTGGGACCTTTAACTATGGCTACACCTTC
>-|TRBJ1-2|TRBV15|-
CATSRTSINNYGYTF
TGTGCCACCAGCAGAACCTCGATCAACAACTATGGCTACACCTTC
>-|TRBJ2-5|TRBV6-6|few
CASSSPGGGQETQYF
TGTGCCAGCAGTTCCCCAGGGGGGGGGCAAGAGACCCAGTACTTC
>-|TRBJ2-1|TRBV6-1|many
CASSAEVRGNEQFF
TGTGCCAGCAGTGCAGAGGTTCGGGGCAATGAGCAGTTCTTC
>-|TRBJ2-5|TRBV11-2|-
CASSQGRGTETQYF
TGTGCCAGCAGTCAGGGGCGGGGCACAGAGACCCAGTACTTC
>TRBD1|TRBJ1-1|TRBV7-9|few
CASSLQGDTEAFF
TGTGCCAGCAGCTTACAGGGGGACACTGAAGCTTTCTTT
>-|TRBJ1-1|TRBV5-4|-
CASSWEGTTEAFF
TGTGCCAGCAGCTGGGAGGGGACGACTGAAGCTTTCTTT
>-|TRBJ1-4|TRBV19|few
CASRPATNEKLFF
TGTGCCAGTCGACCTGCAACTAATGAAAAACTGTTTTTT
>-|TRBJ1-1|TRBV20-1|few
CSARDPAREDTEAFF
TGCAGTGCTAGAGATCCGGCCAGGGAGGACACTGAAGCTTTCTTT
>TRBD1|TRBJ1-1|TRBV12-3/TRBV12-4|few
CASSLATGDSEAFF
TGTGCCAGCAGTTTAGCGACAGGGGATTCTGAAGCTTTCTTT
>-|TRBJ2-1|TRBV2|few
CASSDWEQFF
TGTGCCAGCAGTGATTGGGAGCAGTTCTTC
>-|TRBJ1-2|TRBV29-1|many
CSAGRGDPNYGYTF
TGCAGCGCGGGTCGTGGTGATCCTAACTATGGCTACACCTTC
>-|TRBJ2-2|TRBV2|few
CASCGELFF
TGTGCCAGCTGCGGGGAGCTGTTTTTT
>-|TRBJ2-1|TRBV3-1|few
CASSLGGYEQFF
TGTGCCAGCAGCCTCGGGGGCTATGAGCAGTTCTTC
>TRBD2|TRBJ2-1|TRBV7-9|-
CASSPTGGRLNEQFF
TGTGCCAGCTCCCCAACGGGGGGGCGTTTGAATGAGCAGTTCTTC
>-|TRBJ1-4|TRBV7-2|once
CASSLEAGRDEKLFF
TGTGCCAGCAGCTTAGAGGCCGGGAGGGATGAAAAACTGTTTTTT
>TRBD1|TRBJ2-2|TRBV7-9|many
CASRNDRAVNTGELFF
TGTGCCAGCAGAAACGACAGGGCTGTGAACACCGGGGAGCTGTTTTTT
>-|TRBJ1-1|TRBV12-3/TRBV12-4|few
CASILRGKEAFF
TGTGCCAGCATCCTGCGGGGGAAAGAAGCTTTCTTT
>-|TRBJ2-1|TRBV20-1|-
CSALIGPKNEQFF
TGCAGTGCCCTCATCGGGCCGAAGAATGAGCAGTTCTTC
>TRBD2|TRBJ2-3|TRBV29-1|-
CSTSGRDYTDTQYF
TGCAGCACTTCCGGGCGGGACTACACAGATACGCAGTATTTT
>-|TRBJ2-6|TRBV9|few
CASSVEGGVGANVLTF
TGTGCCAGCAGCGTAGAGGGAGGAGTAGGGGCCAACGTCCTGACTTTC
>TRBD1|TRBJ2-5|TRBV10-3|few
CAIRDRGPGETQYF
TGTGCCATCAGGGACAGGGGGCCAGGGGAGACCCAGTACTTC
>TRBD1|TRBJ1-5|TRBV12-3/TRBV12-4|-
CASRPDRVGYSNQPQHF
TGTGCCAGCAGGCCAGACAGGGTGGGCTATAGCAATCAGCCCCAGCATTTT
>TRBD1|TRBJ1-6|TRBV18|-
CASSDTGGNSPLHF
TGTGCCAGCTCTGACACAGGGGGTAATTCACCCCTCCACTTT
>TRBD1|TRBJ1-1|TRBV20-1|many
CSALTGGGTEAFF
TGCAGTGCCCTCACAGGGGGGGGCACTGAAGCTTTCTTT
>-|TRBJ2-3|TRBV27|-
CASTSPLYADTQYF
TGTGCCAGCACTAGTCCACTTTACGCAGATACGCAGTATTTT
>TRBD1|TRBJ2-5|TRBV10-3|many
CAISEGQGSETQYF
TGTGCCATCAGTGAGGGACAGGGTTCGGAGACCCAGTACTTC
>-|TRBJ2-7|TRBV7-2|-
CASSSSARAGGEQYF
TGTGCCAGCAGCTCCTCAGCCCGAGCTGGCGGCGAGCAGTACTTC
>-|TRBJ1-2|TRBV30|few
CAWSGPTGYGYTF
TGTGCCTGGAGTGGCCCGACAGGCTATGGCTACACCTTC
>TRBD1|TRBJ2-7|TRBV30|-
CAWTRTGTGKYEQYF
TGTGCCTGGACACGTACCGGGACAGGGAAGTACGAGCAGTACTTC
>-|TRBJ1-1|TRBV7-9|-
CASSRAGSTEAFF
TGTGCCAGCAGCCGCGCAGGGAGCACTGAAGCTTTCTTT
>TRBD2|TRBJ2-7|TRBV7-9|few
CASSSTSVGSYEQYF
TGTGCCAGCAGCTCGACTAGCGTCGGCTCCTACGAGCAGTACTTC
>TRBD2|TRBJ2-2|TRBV20-1|many
CSARGRVNTGELFF
TGCAGTGCTAGGGGGAGGGTGAACACCGGGGAGCTGTTTTTT
>-|TRBJ1-2|TRBV7-6|many
CASSPLQGEANYGYTF
TGTGCCAGCAGCCCCCTACAGGGTGAGGCTAACTATGGCTACACCTTC
>-|TRBJ1-2|TRBV5-4|-
CASSLGSGSGRSYGYTF
TGTGCCAGCAGCTTGGGATCGGGGTCAGGCAGAAGCTATGGCTACACCTTC
>-|TRBJ2-2|TRBV7-2|-
CASSFQPTGELFF
TGTGCCAGCAGCTTCCAACCCACCGGGGAGCTGTTTTTT
>-|TRBJ1-1|TRBV7-9|few
CASSFITEAFF
TGTGCCAGCAGCTTCATCACTGAAGCTTTCTTT
>-|TRBJ2-3|TRBV25-1|-
CASSESGPFTDTQYF
TGTGCCAGCAGTGAATCGGGACCCTTCACAGATACGCAGTATTTT
>-|TRBJ2-1|TRBV14|many
CASSQVRGAYNEQFF
TGTGCCAGCAGCCAAGTTAGGGGGGCCTACAATGAGCAGTTCTTC
>-|TRBJ2-3|TRBV11-2|few
CASSFPPWDTVTDTQYF
TGTGCCAGCAGCTTTCCCCCTTGGGACACCGTCACAGATACGCAGTATTTT
>-|TRBJ1-6|TRBV20-1|few
CSARDLADSPLHF
TGCAGTGCTAGAGATCTGGCTGATTCACCCCTCCACTTT
>TRBD1|TRBJ2-7|TRBV7-9|-
CASSSGGIEQYF
TGTGCCAGCAGCTCAGGGGGCATCGAGCAGTACTTC
>TRBD1|TRBJ1-6|TRBV11-2|-
CASSLVRRDRGSYSPLHF
TGTGCCAGCAGCTTAGTCCGCCGGGACAGGGGCTCTTATTCACCCCTCCACTTT
>-|TRBJ1-3|TRBV6-1|-
CASSANSGNTIYF
TGTGCCAGCAGTGCCAACTCTGGAAACACCATATATTTT
>-|TRBJ1-3|TRBV10-3|-
CASGTEHLLDTIYF
TGTGCCTCAGGGACCGAACACCTGCTTGACACCATATATTTT
>-|TRBJ2-7|TRBV3-1|many
CASSHRTAYEQYF
TGTGCCAGCAGCCACCGGACAGCCTACGAGCAGTACTTC
>-|TRBJ2-5|TRBV20-1|-
CSAIQQETQYF
TGCAGTGCCATACAGCAAGAGACCCAGTACTTC